This T cell receptor beta chain was captured in a study of control samples from healthy donors and cancer patients. Germline V gene lookup returns CDR1 SQVTM and CDR2 ANQGSEA. The length of the CDR3 is 13 residues. V was clipped by 7 bases and J by 6 bases; unmatched bases: 6. This clone was seen only once. Assay used: immunoSEQ multiplex PCR; TCRdb lists only in-frame clones, some missing. The table records over 85,000 clones, 92% of them present only once. This TCR came from a woman between 18 and 29 years old in good health. V usage is TRBV29-1 and J usage is TRBJ1-5; 10 bases are a match to TRBD1. The specimen was blood. CDR3 in amino acids: CSAARDRGQPQHF. The CDR3 DNA follows: TGCAGCGCAGCCCGGGACAGGGGTCAGCCCCAGCATTTT. Drawing the rest from reference TRBV29-1 and TRBJ1-5, the complete variable domain is SAVISQKPSRDICQRGTSLTIQCQVDSQVTMMFWYRQQPGQSLTLIATANQGSEATYESGFVIDKFPISRPNLTFSTLTVSNMSPEDSSIYLCSAARDRGQPQHFGDGTRLSIL.